A selection of T cell receptor beta chains follows, all from one sample in a study of blood T cells in healthy people across ages. TCRdb re-analysed the 5' RACE reads in MiXCR, keeping a single row per CDR3 protein. Of 1.5 million or so distinct CDR3 sequences listed, roughly 45% are singletons. Source material: blood. The receptors derive from a woman between 18 and 29 years old in good health. The CDR3 runs from the conserved cysteine through the conserved F or W. A D gene is named only where the DNA matches it firmly. Clone size is not always given. Where it is, it says once, few, many or a class for expanded clones.

TRBV7-2	TRBJ1-5	TRBD1	-	CASSWDSGGNQPQHF	TGTGCCAGCAGCTGGGACAGCGGGGGCAATCAGCCCCAGCATTTT
TRBV25-1	TRBJ2-1	-	few	CASNTLYCGNEQFF	TGTGCCAGCAACACTCTCTACTGTGGGAATGAGCAGTTCTTC
TRBV25-1	TRBJ2-5	TRBD2	few	CASSDSGREGETQYF	TGTGCCAGCAGTGATTCCGGCAGGGAGGGAGAGACCCAGTACTTC
TRBV6-5	TRBJ1-4	-	few	CASNQGAAGKLFF	TGTGCCAGCAATCAAGGCGCCGCCGGGAAACTGTTTTTT
TRBV11-2	TRBJ1-2	-	-	CASSPQKGTDGYTF	TGTGCCAGCAGCCCCCAGAAGGGTACCGACGGCTACACCTTC
TRBV6-1	TRBJ1-2	TRBD1	-	CASRSGTGTYYGYTF	TGTGCCAGCAGGTCCGGGACAGGGACCTACTATGGCTACACCTTC
TRBV19	TRBJ2-7	-	-	CASSTGLLREQYF	TGTGCCAGTTCCACGGGTCTCCTACGAGAGCAGTACTTC
TRBV9	TRBJ2-7	-	-	CASSSQTSLIGNEQYF	TGTGCCAGCAGCTCCCAGACGTCTCTCATCGGGAACGAGCAGTACTTC
TRBV12-3/TRBV12-4	TRBJ1-2	TRBD1	many	CASSFGQAAYGYTF	TGTGCCAGCAGTTTCGGACAGGCTGCCTATGGCTACACCTTC
TRBV6-1	TRBJ2-5	-	-	CASSEEPGAQETQYF	TGTGCCAGCAGTGAAGAACCAGGAGCCCAAGAGACCCAGTACTTC
TRBV5-1	TRBJ2-5	TRBD2	-	CASSSSTSGGPQETQYF	TGCGCCAGCAGCAGTTCGACTAGCGGGGGACCTCAAGAGACCCAGTACTTC
TRBV6-5	TRBJ2-7	TRBD1	many	CASSYSGTGDYEQYF	TGTGCCAGCAGTTACTCTGGGACAGGGGATTACGAGCAGTACTTC
TRBV14	TRBJ2-6	-	-	CASSVKGAGANVLTF	TGTGCCAGCAGCGTAAAGGGCGCTGGGGCCAACGTCCTGACTTTC
TRBV7-9	TRBJ2-2	TRBD2	-	CAGRTSGANGELFF	TGTGCCGGCCGGACTAGCGGGGCGAACGGGGAGCTGTTTTTT
TRBV27	TRBJ2-7	-	few	CASSFGRGASYEQYF	TGTGCCAGCAGTTTTGGACGGGGGGCCTCCTACGAGCAGTACTTC
TRBV11-3	TRBJ2-7	TRBD1	few	CASSLGDRNEQYF	TGTGCCAGTAGCTTAGGGGACAGGAACGAGCAGTACTTC
TRBV6-1	TRBJ2-7	-	-	CASSEGAGGLPTYEQYF	TGTGCCAGCAGTGAAGGGGCCGGGGGTTTACCCACCTACGAGCAGTACTTC
TRBV11-2	TRBJ2-7	-	-	CASTPGGAGSYEQYF	TGTGCCAGCACCCCAGGGGGAGCGGGATCTTACGAGCAGTACTTC
TRBV20-1	TRBJ2-7	TRBD1	-	CSARRGQGVGEQYF	TGCAGTGCTAGGCGAGGACAGGGGGTTGGCGAGCAGTACTTC
TRBV5-1	TRBJ2-7	TRBD1	-	CASSPLGQTYEQYF	TGCGCCAGCAGCCCTTTGGGACAGACCTACGAGCAGTACTTC
TRBV10-3	TRBJ2-7	TRBD1	-	CACEPGQGVSEQYF	TGTGCCTGCGAACCGGGACAGGGTGTGTCCGAGCAGTACTTC
TRBV21-1	TRBJ1-1	-	-	CARESRQPNTEAFF	TGTGCCAGGGAATCCAGGCAGCCGAACACTGAAGCTTTCTTT
TRBV29-1	TRBJ1-2	-	-	CSVVRTDGDGYTF	TGCAGCGTTGTTAGAACAGATGGAGATGGCTACACCTTC
TRBV20-1	TRBJ2-4	-	-	CSARHDSSKNIQYF	TGCAGTGCTAGACACGACAGTTCCAAAAACATTCAGTACTTC
TRBV12-3/TRBV12-4	TRBJ2-7	-	-	CASSPRQDFSYEQYF	TGTGCCAGCAGCCCAAGACAGGACTTCTCCTACGAGCAGTACTTC
TRBV7-8	TRBJ2-3	-	-	CASSLEPATDTRYF	TGTGCCAGCAGCTTAGAGCCAGCCACAGATACGCGGTATTTT
TRBV6-1	TRBJ1-2	TRBD1	-	CASSENRGQGYTF	TGTGCCAGCAGTGAAAACAGGGGGCAAGGCTACACCTTC
TRBV7-6	TRBJ2-7	TRBD2	few	CASSQWTSSGVGEQYF	TGTGCCAGCAGCCAATGGACTAGTTCGGGGGTGGGCGAGCAGTACTTC
TRBV28	TRBJ1-1	-	-	CASSPGRQAFF	TGTGCCAGCAGCCCGGGACGCCAAGCTTTCTTT
TRBV6-1	TRBJ2-6	-	-	CASSVYPGPLSGANVLTF	TGTGCCAGCAGTGTATACCCAGGGCCGTTATCTGGGGCCAACGTCCTGACTTTC
TRBV4-1	TRBJ1-2	TRBD1	-	CASSQDLGQGAGYTF	TGCGCCAGCAGCCAAGATCTCGGACAGGGTGCCGGCTACACCTTC
TRBV5-1	TRBJ2-1	TRBD2	once	CASSLAPLAGGLCEQFF	TGCGCCAGCAGCTTGGCCCCCCTAGCGGGGGGGCTGTGTGAGCAGTTCTTC
TRBV5-1	TRBJ1-1	-	-	CASSLLGTWNTEAFF	TGCGCCAGCAGCTTGCTGGGGACTTGGAACACTGAAGCTTTCTTT
TRBV4-1	TRBJ2-1	-	few	CASSQDGGANEQFF	TGCGCCAGCAGCCAAGATGGTGGGGCAAATGAGCAGTTCTTC
TRBV12-3/TRBV12-4	TRBJ1-5	TRBD1	-	CASRQGANNQHQHF	TGTGCCAGCCGACAGGGGGCGAACAATCAGCACCAGCATTTT
TRBV12-3/TRBV12-4	TRBJ1-2	-	-	CASSPSPPNYGYTF	TGTGCCAGCAGCCCTTCTCCCCCTAACTATGGCTACACCTTC
TRBV20-1	TRBJ2-5	TRBD2	few	CSAPLAGKETQYF	TGCAGTGCACCACTAGCGGGAAAAGAGACCCAGTACTTC
TRBV7-8	TRBJ2-7	-	few	CASSFGQYSSYEQYF	TGTGCCAGCAGCTTCGGACAGTACAGCTCCTACGAGCAGTACTTC
TRBV6-2/TRBV6-3	TRBJ2-4	TRBD2	-	CASLTGTSNRLEYF	TGTGCCAGCCTGACCGGGACTAGCAATCGATTGGAGTACTTC
TRBV29-1	TRBJ2-3	TRBD2	many	CSVEKRTSLSTDTQYF	TGCAGCGTTGAAAAGCGGACTAGCCTTAGCACAGATACGCAGTATTTT
TRBV27	TRBJ2-3	-	few	CASSPTGYSTDTQYF	TGTGCCAGCAGTCCGACAGGCTATAGCACAGATACGCAGTATTTT